This T cell receptor (beta chain) was recorded in a study of blood T cell repertoires in COVID-19. Clones were read by immunoSEQ multiplex PCR, and TCRdb kept only the in-frame ones, dropping some. The sample records about 350,000 clones, about 88% being singletons. Cohort 3 donors were reported recovered after two negative PCRs, clearance, or symptom resolution. The V and J ends lost 0 bases and 2 bases, in that order; junction bases with no gene match: 3. Germline-derived CDR1 and CDR2 are SGDLS and YYNGEE. This CDR3 comprises 15 residues. The sequencing input was PBMCs or T cells enriched from blood (not recorded which). This clonotype was sampled from a woman aged 25 to 45 who had recovered from COVID-19. This rearrangement joins TRBV9 to TRBJ2-5; 8 bases are a match to TRBD2. The DNA of the CDR3 is TGTGCCAGCAGCGTAGGTCAGCGGGGGCAAGAGACCCAGTACTTC. This codes for CASSVGQRGQETQYF.